What follows are 16 T cell receptor beta chains derived from one specimen sequenced in a study of blood T cell repertoires in COVID-19. Method: immunoSEQ multiplex PCR; TCRdb's copy keeps in-frame clones and lacks some. The sample has fewer than 200,000 clones; roughly 91% are singletons. The sequenced material came from peripheral blood. These receptors all come from a man younger than 35 with COVID-19, enrolled during active disease.

J is TRBJ2-7 and V is TRBV9, with 10 nucleotides matching TRBD1. CDR3 length equals 15 residues. Germline values: CDR1 SGDLS, CDR2 YYNGEE. The ends lost 0 bases at V and 6 bases at J; junction bases unmatched: 6. CDR3 loop: CASSVEGGTGAEQYF. The DNA of the CDR3 is TGTGCCAGCAGCGTAGAAGGCGGGACAGGGGCCGAGCAGTACTTC.

The gene calls are TRBV30 and TRBJ1-3; maybe TRBD1 (6 bases). With 8 bases removed from V and 0 bases from J, the gap between germline ends came to 23 bases. CDR1 GTSNPN and CDR2 SVGIG come from the germline V gene (reference sequence). The CDR3 extends over 17 amino acids. DNA of the CDR3: TGTGCCGCCACGGCGGCTAGGGGGGGGAACTCTGGAAACACCATATATTTT. Protein: CAATAARGGNSGNTIYF.

The chain carries TRBV7-9 and TRBJ2-7; D is unresolved. The V gene's germline CDR1 is SEHNR and CDR2 FQNEAQ (reference sequence). The CDR3 length is 12 residues. The V end was cut by 5 bases, the J end by 5 bases, with 10 bases between. CDR3 bases: TGTGCCAGCAGCCCGGTCCCCCACGAGCAGTACTTC. It codes for CASSPVPHEQYF.

The chain employs TRBV18 and TRBJ2-1; the D is unclear. Germline V CDR1 and CDR2: KGHSH, LQKENI. V lost 2 bases to trimming and J lost 10 bases, with 6 bases between them. There are 11 residues in the CDR3. The CDR3 DNA follows: TGTGCCAGCTCACCAAAGACAGAGCAGTTCTTC. Residues: CASSPKTEQFF.

The chain carries TRBV6-6 and TRBJ1-2; 8 bases fit TRBD1. The trim removed 2 bases at V and 0 bases at J, leaving 5 bases unmatched. Looked up from germline, CDR1 is MNHNY and CDR2 is SVGAGI (reference sequence). The CDR3 runs to 16 residues. The CDR3: CASSYLGQGPNYGYTF. CDR3 DNA: TGTGCCAGCAGTTACCTAGGACAGGGCCCTAACTATGGCTACACCTTC.

This sequence joins TRBV6-2 or TRBV6-3 and TRBJ2-2; weak D call: TRBD2 (6 bases). Trimming stripped 4 bases from V and 9 bases from J, with 12 bases between. CDR1 is MNHEY and CDR2 is SVGEGT in the germline V gene. The CDR3 has 13 residues. The CDR3 region is CASSSLAARELFF. For the CDR3, the DNA is TGTGCCAGCAGTTCCTTAGCGGCCCGGGAGCTGTTTTTT.

This chain connects TRBV5-1 to TRBJ2-1; 8 bases fit TRBD1. V gave up 5 bases and J gave up 4 bases; unmatched junction bases: 11. This CDR3 comprises 16 residues. Germline V gene sequence: CDR1 SGHRS, CDR2 YFSETQ. CDR3 sequence reads: CASSPLSGTGYNEQFF. DNA of the CDR3: TGCGCCAGCAGTCCATTGTCCGGGACAGGTTACAATGAGCAGTTCTTC.

This chain links TRBV2 with TRBJ1-2; the D is unclear. Trimming took 7 bases from V and 4 from J, leaving 16 bases between them. CDR3 length: 14 residues. Per germline, CDR1 SNHLY and CDR2 FYNNEI. The chain's CDR3 is CASTEGRGFYGYTF. CDR3 in DNA: TGTGCCAGCACCGAAGGCAGAGGGTTCTATGGCTACACCTTC.

The chain links TRBV27 to TRBJ2-1; D ambiguous. This CDR3 has 14 amino acids. Germline V gene lookup returns CDR1 MNHEY and CDR2 SMNVEV (reference sequence). Trimming stripped 7 bases from V and 0 bases from J, with 10 bases between. The CDR3 DNA is TGTGCCAGCAAGCTCGCGAGCTCCTACAATGAGCAGTTCTTC. Its protein product is CASKLASSYNEQFF.

This sequence joins TRBV19 and TRBJ1-5; 8 nucleotides agree with TRBD1. This CDR3 is 14 amino acids long. V trimming: 6 bases; J trimming: 4 bases; junction bases outside the gene matches: 5. The V gene's germline CDR1 is LNHDA and CDR2 SQIVND (reference sequence). CDR3 bases: TGTGCCAGTAGGGACAGGGTCCGGAATCAGCCCCAGCATTTT. Translated: CASRDRVRNQPQHF.

V is TRBV4-1 and J is TRBJ1-1; 7 positions agree with TRBD1. This CDR3 contains 18 residues. Germline CDR1 MGHRA, CDR2 YSYEKL. The J segment lost 0 bases and the V segment lost 1 base, leaving 11 bases of the junction unmatched. Here the CDR3 reads CASSQASWRGGLNTEAFF. CDR3 DNA sequence: TGCGCCAGCAGCCAAGCAAGTTGGAGAGGGGGCCTGAACACTGAAGCTTTCTTT.

The chain joins TRBV7-9 to TRBJ2-1; 9 bases fit TRBD2. J was trimmed by 9 bases and V by 3 bases; bases with no gene match: 6. The CDR3 totals 14 residues. Per the germline V gene, CDR1 is SEHNR and CDR2 is FQNEAQ (reference sequence). The CDR3 region has the DNA TGTGCCAGCAGCTTCGGACTAGCGAAAGGTGAGCAGTTCTTC. It yields the protein CASSFGLAKGEQFF.

This clone appeared a single time. The rearrangement uses TRBV4-3 and TRBJ1-1; maybe TRBD1 (6 bases). Germline CDR1 is LGHNA and CDR2 is YSLEER. The CDR3 runs 16 residues. V was cut by 1 base and J by 2 bases, with 14 bases left in between. For the CDR3, the DNA is TGCGCCAGCAGCCAAGTAAGGACAGATATTAACACTGAAGCTTTCTTT. Encoded protein: CASSQVRTDINTEAFF.

A remark on this clone: One end of the junction is discordant with germline, which a read error may explain. The chain is built from TRBV6-2 or TRBV6-3 and TRBJ1-4; no firm D call. The CDR3 is 14 amino acids. Per the germline V gene, CDR1 is MNHEY and CDR2 is SVGEGT. CDR3 amino acids: CASSKAATNEKLLF. CDR3 nucleotide sequence: TGTGCCAGCAGTAAGGCTGCAACTAATGAAAAACTGCTTTTT.

The rearrangement uses TRBV9 and TRBJ2-1; 8 nucleotides align to TRBD1. Looked up from germline, CDR1 is SGDLS and CDR2 is YYNGEE. V gave up 4 bases and J gave up 6 bases; unmatched junction bases: 9. The CDR3 is 15 residues long. The CDR3 reads CASSPSGTGTNEQFF. CDR3 in DNA: TGTGCCAGCAGCCCTAGTGGGACAGGCACCAATGAGCAGTTCTTC.

V gene TRBV15 combines with J gene TRBJ2-7; 9 nucleotides match TRBD1. The ends lost 1 base at V and 6 bases at J; junction bases unmatched: 13. This CDR3 contains 17 residues. CDR1 LNHNV and CDR2 YYDKDF come from the germline V gene (reference sequence). CDR3 amino acids: CATSRVSSEDRGGEQYF. The CDR3 bases are TGTGCCACCAGCAGAGTTTCGTCCGAGGACAGGGGTGGCGAGCAGTACTTC.